The T cell receptor beta chain under discussion was sequenced for a study of blood T cell repertoires in COVID-19. As for the study in general: The study drew acute and convalescent COVID-19 samples from the United States, Italy and Spain. The cDNA or gDNA used as material had been derived from T cells, B-cell-depleted T cells, or PBMCs.

Only a few counts were recorded for this clone. Original processing notes: Counts of nucleated cells, estimated from reference gene primer amplification, were obtained. Only in-frame clones appear in the TCRdb table, and some are missing; sequencing was by immunoSEQ multiplex PCR. V, J and clone size are taken as reported in that table, and D and trimming were inferred from the DNA itself. This sample yields about 360,000 clones, of which roughly 90% are seen a single time; just over 7% belongs to the top ten. The Seattle site enrolled patients during active infection and followed them longitudinally. In germline, CDR1 is SGHAT, CDR2 FQNNGV. V lost 2 bases, J lost 6 bases, and 14 bases lay in between. This CDR3 region has 15 residues.

The rearrangement links TRBV11-2 to TRBJ2-1; weak D call: TRBD1 (6 bases). Specimen: peripheral blood. The clonotype originates from a woman aged 60-75 years with COVID-19, enrolled during active disease. CDR3 nucleotides: TGTGCCAGCAGCTTATCACAGGGCATTAGCAATGAGCAGTTCTTC. Translation: CASSLSQGISNEQFF.